A selection of T cell receptor beta chains follows, all from one sample in a study of T cell responses to AZD1222 COVID-19 vaccine. Sequencing used immunoSEQ multiplex PCR; TCRdb keeps in-frame clones, though not all of them. The table has about 110,000 clones, just over 85% seen once. The sample was peripheral blood, taken on day 0 of AZD1222 vaccination. All receptors derive from an adult in good health. The CDR3 runs from the conserved cysteine through the conserved F or W. The D gene is left open where the match is weak. Not all rows give a size; the values are once, few, many and, for expanded clones, a class.

TRBV2	once	TRBJ2-1	-	CASSEAGPGNYNEQFF	TGTGCCAGCAGTGAAGCAGGGCCAGGGAATTACAATGAGCAGTTCTTC
TRBV5-4	-	TRBJ2-5	TRBD2	CASRGRGGGHQETQYF	TGTGCCAGCCGCGGCCGGGGGGGAGGGCACCAAGAGACCCAGTACTTC
TRBV7-3	-	TRBJ2-5	-	CASSLGGGLGETQYF	TGTGCCAGCAGCTTAGGAGGGGGGTTAGGAGAGACCCAGTACTTC
TRBV10-3	-	TRBJ1-2	-	CAISERAEGYGYTF	TGTGCCATCAGTGAGCGGGCCGAGGGCTATGGCTACACCTTC
TRBV11-2	once	TRBJ2-2	TRBD2	CASSQGVLAGAGELFF	TGTGCCAGCAGCCAAGGTGTGCTAGCGGGGGCCGGGGAGCTGTTTTTT
TRBV6-5	-	TRBJ1-5	TRBD1	CASRTGANQPQHF	TGTGCCAGCAGGACAGGGGCGAATCAGCCCCAGCATTTT
TRBV5-6	-	TRBJ1-2	TRBD1	CASSPTGESGYTF	TGTGCCAGCAGTCCCACAGGGGAGAGCGGCTACACCTTC
TRBV28	-	TRBJ2-7	-	CASSSAKSYEQYF	TGTGCCAGCAGTTCTGCGAAGTCCTACGAGCAGTACTTC
TRBV5-1	-	TRBJ2-7	-	CASSPGDSSYEQYF	TGCGCCAGCAGCCCCGGGGATAGCTCCTACGAGCAGTACTTC
TRBV19	-	TRBJ2-7	TRBD2	CASSIRLAEGYEQYF	TGTGCCAGTAGTATCCGACTAGCGGAGGGCTACGAGCAGTACTTC
TRBV28	-	TRBJ1-1	-	CAITGNTEAFF	TGTGCCATTACAGGGAACACTGAAGCTTTCTTT
TRBV3-1/TRBV3-2	once	TRBJ2-7	TRBD1	CASSRGQYEQYF	TGTGCCAGCAGCCGGGGACAGTACGAGCAGTACTTC
TRBV5-4	-	TRBJ2-7	TRBD1	CASSSGGTGSYEQYF	TGTGCCAGCAGCTCAGGAGGGACAGGCTCCTACGAGCAGTACTTC
TRBV7-8	-	TRBJ2-2	-	CASSSGTFTGELFF	TGTGCCAGCAGCTCGGGGACCTTCACCGGGGAGCTGTTTTTT
TRBV5-1	-	TRBJ1-2	-	CASSQNTGLYGYTF	TGCGCCAGCAGCCAAAATACGGGTTTATATGGCTACACCTTC
TRBV28	-	TRBJ1-5	TRBD1	CATGGTGQSQPQHF	TGTGCCACGGGGGGGACAGGGCAATCTCAGCCCCAGCATTTT
TRBV3-1/TRBV3-2	-	TRBJ2-2	-	CASSHLAGELFF	TGTGCCAGCAGCCATTTAGCCGGGGAGCTGTTTTTT
TRBV6-5	-	TRBJ1-3	-	CASSSDLLENTIYF	TGTGCCAGCAGTTCCGACCTACTGGAAAACACCATATATTTT
TRBV3-1/TRBV3-2	-	TRBJ1-5	-	CASSQRGSQPQHF	TGTGCCAGCAGCCAAAGGGGGAGCCAGCCCCAGCATTTT
TRBV6-5	-	TRBJ1-1	-	CATRGQLHTEAFF	TGTGCCACCCGGGGCCAGCTTCATACTGAAGCTTTCTTT
TRBV11-1	-	TRBJ2-7	-	CASRPTGTYEQYF	TGTGCCAGCAGACCGACAGGTACCTACGAGCAGTACTTC
TRBV11-1	-	TRBJ1-1	-	CASSTQGSTEAFF	TGTGCCAGCAGCACCCAGGGTAGCACTGAAGCTTTCTTT
TRBV5-1	-	TRBJ2-7	TRBD1	CASSYRGLSSYEQYF	TGCGCCAGCAGCTACAGGGGGCTTAGCTCCTACGAGCAGTACTTC
TRBV19	-	TRBJ1-2	TRBD1	CASSIRDRLYGYTF	TGTGCCAGTAGTATACGGGACAGGCTCTATGGCTACACCTTC
TRBV9	-	TRBJ2-2	-	CASSVSGPGELFF	TGTGCCAGCAGCGTAAGTGGACCCGGGGAGCTGTTTTTT
TRBV11-3	-	TRBJ2-2	-	CASSSGEAGPGELFF	TGTGCCAGCAGCTCCGGGGAGGCCGGGCCCGGGGAGCTGTTTTTT
TRBV19	-	TRBJ1-2	-	CASSSSDVYGYTF	TGTGCCAGTAGTAGTAGCGATGTCTATGGCTACACCTTC
TRBV28	-	TRBJ1-3	TRBD1	CASSPPQGGATGNTIYF	TGTGCCAGCAGTCCCCCCCAAGGGGGCGCAACAGGAAACACCATATATTTT
TRBV27	-	TRBJ1-5	TRBD1	CASSSTGGYQPQHF	TGTGCCAGCAGCTCGACAGGGGGCTACCAGCCCCAGCATTTT
TRBV28	once	TRBJ2-1	-	CASSLKNEQFF	TGTGCCAGCAGTTTAAAGAATGAGCAGTTCTTC
TRBV19	-	TRBJ2-5	TRBD2	CASSTSGTSGQETQYF	TGTGCCAGTAGTACCTCCGGGACTAGCGGACAAGAGACCCAGTACTTC
TRBV3-1/TRBV3-2	-	TRBJ1-1	TRBD1	CASSQAGGKVVAFF	TGTGCCAGCAGCCAAGCAGGGGGGAAGGTTGTGGCTTTCTTT
TRBV5-8	-	TRBJ2-3	-	CASSHGAEPPTDTQYF	TGTGCCAGCAGCCATGGGGCTGAACCCCCCACAGATACGCAGTATTTT
TRBV6-5	-	TRBJ1-6	TRBD1	CASSRPGQSGSPLHF	TGTGCCAGCAGTCGCCCGGGACAGTCCGGATCACCCCTCCACTTT
TRBV2	-	TRBJ2-7	-	CASSAPGTSYEQYF	TGTGCCAGCAGTGCCCCGGGGACCTCCTACGAGCAGTACTTC
TRBV3-1/TRBV3-2	few	TRBJ2-2	-	CASSQAPTGELFF	TGTGCCAGCAGCCAAGCCCCAACCGGGGAGCTGTTTTTT
TRBV7-9	-	TRBJ2-3	-	CASSGLVGADAQYF	TGTGCCAGCAGCGGACTAGTGGGGGCGGACGCGCAGTATTTT
TRBV2	-	TRBJ1-1	-	CASIREAEAFF	TGTGCCAGCATCCGGGAGGCTGAAGCTTTCTTT